A selection of T cell receptor beta chains follows, all from one sample in a study of cytomegalovirus exposure and HLA in healthy donors. Profiling relied on immunoSEQ multiplex PCR, and the TCRdb table lists in-frame clones only, not all of them. Altogether 95,000 to 110,000 clones are present, 82% being singletons, with the ten largest covering under 3.5%. Sequenced sample: PBMCs. The receptors originated from a young man in good health and CMV-seropositive. Both conserved end residues are part of each CDR3. A D gene is named only where the DNA matches it firmly. Some rows have no size entry. The others give once, few or many, or a class for an expanded clone.

DNA	CDR3	length	size	J	D	V
TGCGCCAGCAGCTATGGGGACAGGGGGCTCACTGAAGCTTTCTTT	CASSYGDRGLTEAFF	15	NA	TRBJ1-1	TRBD1	TRBV5-1
TGTGCCGCATTTCGACAGACCTCCCCATACGAGCAGTACTTC	CAAFRQTSPYEQYF	14	few	TRBJ2-7	NA	TRBV6-1
TGTGCCAGCAGTGCAGGATTATCCTACGAGCAGTACTTC	CASSAGLSYEQYF	13	few	TRBJ2-7	NA	TRBV6-5
TGTGCCAGTAGTTCACAGGGGCAGGGCTATGGCTACACCTTC	CASSSQGQGYGYTF	14	NA	TRBJ1-2	TRBD1	TRBV19
TGTGCCAGCAGAGGGGGTTTTCAGCCCCAGCATTTT	CASRGGFQPQHF	12	NA	TRBJ1-5	NA	TRBV28
TGTGCCAGCAGTGGCTTGGTAGCGAACACCGGGGAGCTGTTTTTT	CASSGLVANTGELFF	15	once	TRBJ2-2	NA	TRBV2
TGTGCCAGCAGTTCCGGGACAGGGGCGAGAACCGGGGAGCTGTTTTTT	CASSSGTGARTGELFF	16	NA	TRBJ2-2	TRBD1	TRBV5-4
TGTGCCAGCAGCGCCGGGAGTTATGGCTACACCTTC	CASSAGSYGYTF	12	NA	TRBJ1-2	NA	TRBV7-9
TGCGCCAGCAGCCCACGCCGCAGGGTTTTGGGGATGACAGATACGCAGTATTTT	CASSPRRRVLGMTDTQYF	18	NA	TRBJ2-3	NA	TRBV4-1
TGTGCCAGCAGTTCCGTCCTAGAAGGAGCCACAGATACGCAGTATTTT	CASSSVLEGATDTQYF	16	NA	TRBJ2-3	NA	TRBV28
TGTGCCTGGAGTAACGGTCAAGCCAATTCACCCCTCCACTTT	CAWSNGQANSPLHF	14	NA	TRBJ1-6	NA	TRBV30
TGTGCCAGCAGTGAGGATCGGCCGATCCGGGAGGAGAAGTTCTTC	CASSEDRPIREEKFF	15	medium-sized	TRBJ2-1	TRBD2	TRBV6-1
TGCGCCAGCAGCTTGAGTGCGCTGTCCCCCTACAATGAGCAGTTCTTC	CASSLSALSPYNEQFF	16	NA	TRBJ2-1	NA	TRBV5-1
TGTGCCAGCAGTTCGACGCGAGGGGATACGCAGTATTTT	CASSSTRGDTQYF	13	NA	TRBJ2-3	NA	TRBV27
TGTGCCAGCAGGCGGACAGGCCCTATGAGCGAGCAGTACTTC	CASRRTGPMSEQYF	14	NA	TRBJ2-7	TRBD1	TRBV2
TGCGCCAGCAGCCAAGATCGCCAGCGAGCCTACGAGCAGTACTTC	CASSQDRQRAYEQYF	15	NA	TRBJ2-7	NA	TRBV4-1
TGTGCCAGCAGTGAAGGACTAGCTCGGGAGACCCAGTACTTC	CASSEGLARETQYF	14	NA	TRBJ2-5	TRBD2	TRBV2
TGTGCCAGCAGCTTGTGGGGGGGCACTGAAGCTTTCTTT	CASSLWGGTEAFF	13	NA	TRBJ1-1	NA	TRBV5-6
TGTGCCAGCACGGGCGGGGGGGCCGCCAATGAGCAGTTCTTC	CASTGGGAANEQFF	14	once	TRBJ2-1	TRBD2	TRBV2
TGTGCCAGCATGGTCAGCTACGAGCAGTACTTC	CASMVSYEQYF	11	NA	TRBJ2-7	NA	TRBV6-1
TGTGCCAGCAGCTTGGAACAGGGTTCCGACAGTCAGTACTTC	CASSLEQGSDSQYF	14	NA	TRBJ2-4	NA	TRBV5-6
TGTGCCAGCAGTCAGGGGGCTACCTACGAGCAGTACTTC	CASSQGATYEQYF	13	NA	TRBJ2-7	TRBD1	TRBV6-1
TGTGCCAGCAGCGAGGACAGGCCAAACCATAATTCACCCCTCCACTTT	CASSEDRPNHNSPLHF	16	NA	TRBJ1-6	TRBD1	TRBV6-4
TGTGCCAGCAGCTCCCGACAGAAATCCTACAATGAGCAGTTCTTC	CASSSRQKSYNEQFF	15	NA	TRBJ2-1	NA	TRBV5-6
TGTGCCAGCGAGGGACAACTCACTATGAACACTGAAGCTTTCTTT	CASEGQLTMNTEAFF	15	NA	TRBJ1-1	NA	TRBV2
TGTGCCAGCAGCTTAGGCTCGGTGGTAATCTATGGCTACACCTTC	CASSLGSVVIYGYTF	15	once	TRBJ1-2	NA	TRBV13
TGTGCCAGCTCACCTGGGACAGGTTCGGTCGATGGCTACACCTTC	CASSPGTGSVDGYTF	15	NA	TRBJ1-2	TRBD1	TRBV18
TGTGCCAGCAGCCCGCGTTTCAGGGGGCAATCCTACAATGAGCAGTTCTTC	CASSPRFRGQSYNEQFF	17	NA	TRBJ2-1	TRBD1	TRBV9
TGTGCCTACTGGCGGGGAAAATCACCCCTCCACTTT	CAYWRGKSPLHF	12	NA	TRBJ1-6	NA	TRBV30
TGTGCCAGCAGTCCGGACAGCTCCTATAATTCACCCCTCCACTTT	CASSPDSSYNSPLHF	15	NA	TRBJ1-6	NA	TRBV27
TGTGCCAGCAGTGGGACTAGCGGGGGCCAACAAGAGACCCAGTACTTC	CASSGTSGGQQETQYF	16	few	TRBJ2-5	TRBD2	TRBV6-4
TGCGCCAGCAGCGACCGCCATTCTGGGACTGCGTATGGCTACACCTTC	CASSDRHSGTAYGYTF	16	NA	TRBJ1-2	NA	TRBV5-1
TGTGCCAGCTTCGGCCCGAGAGGATATGGCTACACCTTC	CASFGPRGYGYTF	13	NA	TRBJ1-2	NA	TRBV7-9
TGTGCCACCGTACAAGGGGGGGGTACAAGCCCCTACAATGAGCAGTTCTTC	CATVQGGGTSPYNEQFF	17	NA	TRBJ2-1	NA	TRBV10-3
TGTGCCAGCTCACCCGGGACAGGGGACGGGGAGCAGTACTTC	CASSPGTGDGEQYF	14	NA	TRBJ2-7	TRBD1	TRBV18
TGTGCCACCTCAAGGGGACTAGCGGGGGGGTTCACCTACAATGAGCAGTTCTTC	CATSRGLAGGFTYNEQFF	18	NA	TRBJ2-1	TRBD2	TRBV27
TGCAGCGCCCAGTTACAGGGGAACACTGAAGCTTTCTTT	CSAQLQGNTEAFF	13	NA	TRBJ1-1	NA	TRBV29-1
TGTGCCTGGAGTTATGGCGGTTCAGGGTGGCAGCCCCAGCATTTT	CAWSYGGSGWQPQHF	15	NA	TRBJ1-5	NA	TRBV30
TGTGCCATCTTTTCCCAGGGGGCATCGGTCTATGGCTACACCTTC	CAIFSQGASVYGYTF	15	medium-sized	TRBJ1-2	TRBD1	TRBV6-1
TGCAGTGCTACCCTAGGGGTAGGCTACACCTTC	CSATLGVGYTF	11	NA	TRBJ1-2	NA	TRBV20-1
TGTGCCAGCAGTCTACAGGGTAATCAGCCCCAGCATTTT	CASSLQGNQPQHF	13	once	TRBJ1-5	NA	TRBV27
TGCGCCAGTGGGAGACTAGCGTCAAACAATGAGCAGTTCTTC	CASGRLASNNEQFF	14	NA	TRBJ2-1	TRBD2	TRBV4-1
TGTGCCGGGACTCGCGACAGGGGACCTAACTATGGCTACACCTTC	CAGTRDRGPNYGYTF	15	NA	TRBJ1-2	TRBD1	TRBV30
TGTGCCAGCAGTCCAGGGGGCGCCTTCTATGGCTACACCTTC	CASSPGGAFYGYTF	14	NA	TRBJ1-2	TRBD1	TRBV5-4
TGCGCCAGCAGCGCTGGGGACAGGGAGCTCCAAGAGACCCAGTACTTC	CASSAGDRELQETQYF	16	NA	TRBJ2-5	TRBD1	TRBV5-1
TGTGCCAGCAGGGGCCAGGGCTTAAATTGGAACACTGAAGCTTTCTTT	CASRGQGLNWNTEAFF	16	few	TRBJ1-1	NA	TRBV19
TGTGCCAGCTCACCACGCGGGGAGACTGAAGCTTTCTTT	CASSPRGETEAFF	13	few	TRBJ1-1	NA	TRBV18
TGTGCCACCAGCCCAAGTTTGGCGGGGGTGCGTGAGCAGTTCTTC	CATSPSLAGVREQFF	15	NA	TRBJ2-1	TRBD2	TRBV15
TGTGCCAGCAGTAGGACTAGCGGGGGCACAGATACGCAGTATTTT	CASSRTSGGTDTQYF	15	NA	TRBJ2-3	TRBD2	TRBV27
TGTGCCAGCAGGATGGGGGGGGCTGGAAACACCATATATTTT	CASRMGGAGNTIYF	14	few	TRBJ1-3	NA	TRBV27
TGTGCCAGAAGCCACCTTCGGGCAGGGGGCGCGGGTCTCTATGGCTACACCTTC	CARSHLRAGGAGLYGYTF	18	NA	TRBJ1-2	TRBD1	TRBV5-3
TGCGCCAGCAGCCAGACAGGGGTATCGGGAGATACGCAGTATTTT	CASSQTGVSGDTQYF	15	NA	TRBJ2-3	TRBD1	TRBV5-1
TGTGCCAGTAGTTCGTCGTGGAGCTCCTACGAGCAGTACTTC	CASSSSWSSYEQYF	14	few	TRBJ2-7	NA	TRBV19
TGTGCCAGCAGATCAAGGACAGGGGCGCATCGGTATGGCTACACCTTC	CASRSRTGAHRYGYTF	16	NA	TRBJ1-2	TRBD1	TRBV27
TGTGCCAGCAGCGAGGGGGCTTCGGGCACAGATACGCAGTATTTT	CASSEGASGTDTQYF	15	NA	TRBJ2-3	TRBD1	TRBV5-6